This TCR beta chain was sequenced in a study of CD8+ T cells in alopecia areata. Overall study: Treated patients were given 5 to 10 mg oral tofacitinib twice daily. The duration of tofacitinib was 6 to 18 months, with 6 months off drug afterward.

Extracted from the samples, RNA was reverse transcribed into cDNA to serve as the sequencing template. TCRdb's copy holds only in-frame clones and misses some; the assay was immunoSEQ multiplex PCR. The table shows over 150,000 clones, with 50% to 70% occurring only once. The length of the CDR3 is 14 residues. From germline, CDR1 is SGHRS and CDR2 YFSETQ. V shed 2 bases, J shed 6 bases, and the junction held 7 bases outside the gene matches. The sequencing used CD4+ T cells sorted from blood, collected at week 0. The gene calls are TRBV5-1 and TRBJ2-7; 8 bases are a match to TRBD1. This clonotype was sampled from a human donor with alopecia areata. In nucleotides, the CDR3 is TGCGCCAGCAGCTTCTCCGGGACAGGTCTCGAGCAGTACTTC. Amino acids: CASSFSGTGLEQYF.